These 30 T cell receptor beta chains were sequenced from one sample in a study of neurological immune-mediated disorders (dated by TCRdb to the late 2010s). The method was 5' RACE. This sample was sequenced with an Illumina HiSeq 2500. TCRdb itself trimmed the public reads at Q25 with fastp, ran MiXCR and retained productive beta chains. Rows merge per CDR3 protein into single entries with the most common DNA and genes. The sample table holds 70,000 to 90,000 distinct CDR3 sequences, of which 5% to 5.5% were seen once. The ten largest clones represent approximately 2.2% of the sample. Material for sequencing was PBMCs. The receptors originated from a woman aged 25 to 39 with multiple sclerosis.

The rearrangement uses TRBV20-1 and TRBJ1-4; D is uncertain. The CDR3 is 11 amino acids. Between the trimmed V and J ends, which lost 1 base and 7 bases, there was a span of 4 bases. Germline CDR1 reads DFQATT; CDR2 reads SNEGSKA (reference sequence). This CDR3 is CSARVGEKLFF. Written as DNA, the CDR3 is TGCAGTGCTAGAGTGGGTGAAAAACTGTTTTTT.

The CDR3 reads CASSELGLAGESDTQYF. DNA of the CDR3: TGTGCCAGCAGTGAATTGGGACTAGCGGGGGAGTCAGATACGCAGTATTTT. The chain recombines TRBV2 with TRBJ2-3, with 14 bases that match TRBD2. CDR1 and CDR2 (germline): SNHLY, FYNNEI. The CDR3 runs 17 residues. Trimming cost V 2 bases and J 4 bases; bases outside gene matches: 5.

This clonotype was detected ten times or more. The CDR3 is CASSEGAGGPTDTQYF. The CDR3 bases are TGCGCCAGCAGTGAAGGAGCGGGGGGGCCGACAGATACGCAGTATTTT. The V and J genes are TRBV10-2 and TRBJ2-3; 10 nucleotides agree with TRBD2. The CDR3 runs 16 residues. CDR1 is WSHSY and CDR2 is SAAADI in the germline V gene. Trimming at V came to 3 bases and at J to 3 bases, leaving 6 bases not matched to a gene.

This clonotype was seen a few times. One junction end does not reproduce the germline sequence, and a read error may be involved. The CDR3 is CATASGSNIGELFF. The CDR3 DNA follows: TGTGCCACCGCTAGCGGGAGTAACATCGGGGAGCTGTTTTTT. The chain carries TRBV19 and TRBJ2-2; 10 bases match TRBD2. Germline-derived CDR1 and CDR2 are LNHDA and SQIVND (reference sequence). There are 14 residues in the CDR3. Full variable domain (missing parts from reference TRBV19 and TRBJ2-2): DGGITQSPKYLFRKEGQNVTLSCEQNLNHDAMYWYRQDPGQGLRLIYYSQIVNDFQKGDIAEGYSVSREKKESFPLTVTSAQKNPTAFYLCATASGSNIGELFFGEGSRLTVL.

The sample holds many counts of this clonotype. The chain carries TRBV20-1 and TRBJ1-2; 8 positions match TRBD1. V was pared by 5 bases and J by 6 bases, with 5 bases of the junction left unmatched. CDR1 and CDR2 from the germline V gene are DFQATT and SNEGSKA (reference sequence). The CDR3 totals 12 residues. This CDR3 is CSAPDRANGYTF. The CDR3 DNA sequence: TGCAGTGCTCCGGACAGGGCAAATGGCTACACCTTC.

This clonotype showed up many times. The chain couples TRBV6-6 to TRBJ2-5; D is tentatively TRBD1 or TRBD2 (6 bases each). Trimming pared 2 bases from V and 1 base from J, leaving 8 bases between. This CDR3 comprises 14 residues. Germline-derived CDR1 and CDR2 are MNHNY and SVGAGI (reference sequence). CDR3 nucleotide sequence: TGTGCCAGCAGTTACGAGGGGGGCCAAGAGACCCAGTACTTC. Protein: CASSYEGGQETQYF.

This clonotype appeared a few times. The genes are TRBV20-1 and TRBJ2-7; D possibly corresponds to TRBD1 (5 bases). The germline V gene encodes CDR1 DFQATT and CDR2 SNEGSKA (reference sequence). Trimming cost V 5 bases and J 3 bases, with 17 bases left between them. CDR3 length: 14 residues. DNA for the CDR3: TGCAGTGCTCGGACCAGCCTGGACAACTACGAGCAGTACTTC. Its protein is CSARTSLDNYEQYF.

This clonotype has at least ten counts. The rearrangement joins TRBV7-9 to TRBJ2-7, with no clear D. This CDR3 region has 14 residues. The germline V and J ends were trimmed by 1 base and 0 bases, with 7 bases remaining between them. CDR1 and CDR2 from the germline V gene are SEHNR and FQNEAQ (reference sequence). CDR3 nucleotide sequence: TGTGCCAGCAGCTTAGGATTGAGCTCCTACGAGCAGTACTTC. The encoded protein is CASSLGLSSYEQYF.

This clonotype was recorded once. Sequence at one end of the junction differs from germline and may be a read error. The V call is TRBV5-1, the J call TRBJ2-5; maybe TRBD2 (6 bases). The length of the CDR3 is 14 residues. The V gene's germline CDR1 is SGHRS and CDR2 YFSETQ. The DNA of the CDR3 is TGCGCCAGCAGCTTGGTGCCGGGAGTGGAGAACCAGTACTTC. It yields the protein CASSLVPGVENQYF. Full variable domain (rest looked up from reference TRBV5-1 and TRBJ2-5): KAGVTQTPRYLIKTRGQQVTLSCSPISGHRSVSWYQQTPGQGLQFLFEYFSETQRNKGNFPGRFSGRQFSNSRSEMNVSTLELGDSALYLCASSLVPGVENQYFGPGTRLLVL.

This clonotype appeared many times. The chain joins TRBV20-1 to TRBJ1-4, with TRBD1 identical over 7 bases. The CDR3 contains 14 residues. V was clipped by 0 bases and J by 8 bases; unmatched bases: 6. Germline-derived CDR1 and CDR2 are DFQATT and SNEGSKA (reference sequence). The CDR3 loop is CSARDPRGDEKLFF. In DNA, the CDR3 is TGCAGTGCTAGAGATCCCAGGGGGGACGAAAAACTGTTTTTT.

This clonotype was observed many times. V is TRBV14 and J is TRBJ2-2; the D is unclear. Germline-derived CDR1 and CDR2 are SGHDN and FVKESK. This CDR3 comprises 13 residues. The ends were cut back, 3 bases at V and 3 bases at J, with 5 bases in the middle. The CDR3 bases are TGTGCCAGCAGCCAGCAAGACACCGGGGAGCTGTTTTTT. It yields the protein CASSQQDTGELFF.

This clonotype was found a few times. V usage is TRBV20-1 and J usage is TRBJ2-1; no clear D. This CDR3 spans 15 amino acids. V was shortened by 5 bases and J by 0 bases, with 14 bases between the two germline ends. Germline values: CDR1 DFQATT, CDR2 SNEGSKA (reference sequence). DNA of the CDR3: TGCAGTGCTTCAAATCCCTTGAGCTCCTACAATGAGCAGTTCTTC. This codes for CSASNPLSSYNEQFF.

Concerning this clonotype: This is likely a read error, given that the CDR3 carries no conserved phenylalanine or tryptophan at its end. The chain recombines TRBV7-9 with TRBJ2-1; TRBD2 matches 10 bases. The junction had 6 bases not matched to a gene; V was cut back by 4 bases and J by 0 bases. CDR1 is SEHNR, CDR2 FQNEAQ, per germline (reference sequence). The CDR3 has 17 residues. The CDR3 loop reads CASSWRTSGPSYNEQFL. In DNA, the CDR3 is TGTGCCAGCAGCTGGAGGACTAGCGGACCCTCCTACAATGAGCAGTTCCTC.

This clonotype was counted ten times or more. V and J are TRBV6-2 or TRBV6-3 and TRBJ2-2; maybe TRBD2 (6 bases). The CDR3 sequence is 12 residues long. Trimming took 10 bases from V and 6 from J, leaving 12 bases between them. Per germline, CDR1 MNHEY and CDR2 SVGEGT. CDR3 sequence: CAMSSVAGELFF. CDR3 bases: TGTGCCATGTCTAGCGTTGCCGGGGAGCTGTTTTTT.

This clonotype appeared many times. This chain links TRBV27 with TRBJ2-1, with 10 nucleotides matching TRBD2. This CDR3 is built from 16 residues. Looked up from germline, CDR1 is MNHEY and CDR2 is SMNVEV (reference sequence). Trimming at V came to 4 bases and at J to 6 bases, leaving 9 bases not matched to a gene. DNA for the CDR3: TGTGCCAGCAGTTCCCCTCGCCGACTAGCGGGCAATGAGCAGTTCTTC. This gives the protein CASSSPRRLAGNEQFF.

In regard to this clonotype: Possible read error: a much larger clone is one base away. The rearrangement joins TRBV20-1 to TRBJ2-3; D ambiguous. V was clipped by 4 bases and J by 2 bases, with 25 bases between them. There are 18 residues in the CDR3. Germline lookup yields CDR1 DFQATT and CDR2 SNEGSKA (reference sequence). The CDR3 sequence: CSATGGLQWSISTDTQYF. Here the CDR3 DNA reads TGCAGTGCTACGGGTGGCCTACAGTGGTCGATCTCCACAGATACGCAGTATTTT.

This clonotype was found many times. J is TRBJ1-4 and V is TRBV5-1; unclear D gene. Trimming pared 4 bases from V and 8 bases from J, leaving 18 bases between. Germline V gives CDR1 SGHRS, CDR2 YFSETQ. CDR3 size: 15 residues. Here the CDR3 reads CASSPAGSVEEKLFF. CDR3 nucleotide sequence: TGCGCCAGCAGCCCGGCCGGGAGTGTGGAGGAAAAACTGTTTTTT.

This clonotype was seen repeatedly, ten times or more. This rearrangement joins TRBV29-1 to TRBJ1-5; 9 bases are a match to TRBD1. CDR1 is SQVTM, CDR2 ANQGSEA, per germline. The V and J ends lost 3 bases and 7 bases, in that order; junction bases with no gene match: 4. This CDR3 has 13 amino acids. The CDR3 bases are TGCAGCGTTGAGCCGGGACAGGGACAGCCCCAGCATTTT. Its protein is CSVEPGQGQPQHF.

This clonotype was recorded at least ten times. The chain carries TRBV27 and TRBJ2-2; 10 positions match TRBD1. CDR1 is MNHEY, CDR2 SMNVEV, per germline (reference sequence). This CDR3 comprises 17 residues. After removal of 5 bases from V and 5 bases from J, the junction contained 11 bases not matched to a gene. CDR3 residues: CASSTVPGDRGTGELFF. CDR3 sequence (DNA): TGTGCCAGCAGTACCGTCCCCGGGGACAGGGGAACCGGGGAGCTGTTTTTT.

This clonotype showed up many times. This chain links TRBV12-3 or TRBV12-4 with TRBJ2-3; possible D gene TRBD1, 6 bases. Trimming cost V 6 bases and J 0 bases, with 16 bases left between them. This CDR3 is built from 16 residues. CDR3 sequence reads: CASSRGRDPSTDTQYF. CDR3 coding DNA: TGTGCCAGCAGCAGGGGCAGGGACCCTAGCACAGATACGCAGTATTTT.

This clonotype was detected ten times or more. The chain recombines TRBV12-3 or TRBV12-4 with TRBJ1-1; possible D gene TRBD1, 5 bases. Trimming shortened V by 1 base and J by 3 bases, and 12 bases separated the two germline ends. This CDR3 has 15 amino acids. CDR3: CASSLGAGRHTEAFF. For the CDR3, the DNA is TGTGCCAGCAGTTTAGGGGCAGGGCGACACACTGAAGCTTTCTTT.

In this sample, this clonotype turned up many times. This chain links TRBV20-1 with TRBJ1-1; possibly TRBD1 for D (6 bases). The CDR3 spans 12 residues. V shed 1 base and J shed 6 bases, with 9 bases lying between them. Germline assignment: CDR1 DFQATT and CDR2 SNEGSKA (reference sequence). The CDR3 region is CSARVGGSEAFF. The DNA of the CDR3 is TGCAGTGCTAGAGTTGGGGGCTCTGAAGCTTTCTTT.

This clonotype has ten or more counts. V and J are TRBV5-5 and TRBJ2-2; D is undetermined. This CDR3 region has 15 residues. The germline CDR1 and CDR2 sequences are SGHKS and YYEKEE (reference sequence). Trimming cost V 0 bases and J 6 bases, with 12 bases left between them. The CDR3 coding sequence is TGTGCCAGCAGCTTGGCCCCTCGACGGGCCGGGGAGCTGTTTTTT. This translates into CASSLAPRRAGELFF. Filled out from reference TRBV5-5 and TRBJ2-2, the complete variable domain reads DAGVTQSPTHLIKTRGQQVTLRCSPISGHKSVSWYQQVLGQGPQFIFQYYEKEERGRGNFPDRFSARQFPNYSSELNVNALLLGDSALYLCASSLAPRRAGELFFGEGSRLTVL.

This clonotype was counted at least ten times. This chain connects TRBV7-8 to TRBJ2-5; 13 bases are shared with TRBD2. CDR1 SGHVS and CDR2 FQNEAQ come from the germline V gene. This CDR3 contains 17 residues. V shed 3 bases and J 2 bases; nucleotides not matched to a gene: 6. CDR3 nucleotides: TGTGCCAGCAGCTTTGGACTAGCGGGGGTCCTGCAAGAGACCCAGTACTTC. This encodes CASSFGLAGVLQETQYF.

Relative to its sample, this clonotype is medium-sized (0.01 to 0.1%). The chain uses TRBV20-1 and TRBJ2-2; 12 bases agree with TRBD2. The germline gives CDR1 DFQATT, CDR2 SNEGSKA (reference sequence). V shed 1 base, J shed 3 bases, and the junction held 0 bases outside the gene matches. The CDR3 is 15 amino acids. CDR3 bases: TGCAGTGCTAGAGGGACTAGCGGGGACACCGGGGAGCTGTTTTTT. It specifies CSARGTSGDTGELFF.

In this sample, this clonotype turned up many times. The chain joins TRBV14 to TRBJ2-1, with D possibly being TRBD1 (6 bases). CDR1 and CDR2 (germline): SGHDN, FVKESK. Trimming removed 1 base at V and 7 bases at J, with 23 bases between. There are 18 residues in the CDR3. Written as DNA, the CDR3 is TGTGCCAGCAGCCAAGGCCTCCCCGGACAGAATATTAGGAATGAGCAGTTCTTC. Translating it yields CASSQGLPGQNIRNEQFF.

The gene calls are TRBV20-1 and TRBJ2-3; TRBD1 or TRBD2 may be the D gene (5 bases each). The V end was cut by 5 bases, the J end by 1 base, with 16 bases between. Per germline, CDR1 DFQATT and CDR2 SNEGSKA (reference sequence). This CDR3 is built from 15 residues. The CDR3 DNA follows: TGCAGTGCTCGCCCGGTGGGGGTAGGCACAGATACGCAGTATTTT. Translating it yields CSARPVGVGTDTQYF.

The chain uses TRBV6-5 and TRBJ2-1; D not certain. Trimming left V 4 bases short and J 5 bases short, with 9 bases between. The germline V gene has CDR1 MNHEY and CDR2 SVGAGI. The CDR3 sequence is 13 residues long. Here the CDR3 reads CASSSSPHNEQFF. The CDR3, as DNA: TGTGCCAGCAGTTCCTCTCCACACAATGAGCAGTTCTTC.

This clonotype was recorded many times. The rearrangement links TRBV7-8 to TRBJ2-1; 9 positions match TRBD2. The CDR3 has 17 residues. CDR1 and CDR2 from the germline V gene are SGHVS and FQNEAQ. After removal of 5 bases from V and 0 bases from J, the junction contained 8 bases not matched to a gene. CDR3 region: CASSQSGGGASYNEQFF. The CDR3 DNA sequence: TGTGCCAGCAGCCAGTCTGGCGGGGGGGCCTCCTACAATGAGCAGTTCTTC.

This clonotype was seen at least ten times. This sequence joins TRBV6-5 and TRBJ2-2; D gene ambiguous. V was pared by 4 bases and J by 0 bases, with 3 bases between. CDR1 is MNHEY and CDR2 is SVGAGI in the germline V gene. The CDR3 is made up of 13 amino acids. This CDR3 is CASSSPNTGELFF. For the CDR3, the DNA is TGTGCCAGCAGTTCACCGAACACCGGGGAGCTGTTTTTT.